These 8 T cell receptor beta chains share one sample of origin, sequenced in a study of blood T cell repertoires in COVID-19. Generated by immunoSEQ multiplex PCR, the TCRdb table keeps only in-frame clones and is missing some. The table records 250,000 or so clones, 88% of them present only once. The specimen was peripheral blood. Receptors originate from a woman in her forties who had recovered from COVID-19.

The chain is built from TRBV11-2 and TRBJ2-7; D call uncertain. The length of the CDR3 is 12 residues. The V gene's germline CDR1 is SGHAT and CDR2 FQNNGV. Trimming pared 8 bases from V and 0 bases from J, leaving 8 bases between. This CDR3 is CASGPSSYEQYF. DNA of the CDR3: TGTGCCAGCGGCCCAAGCTCCTACGAGCAGTACTTC.

The V call is TRBV14, the J call TRBJ1-4, with 8 bases lining up with TRBD1. The V segment lost 2 bases and the J segment 8 bases; nucleotides outside the gene matches: 10. Germline values: CDR1 SGHDN, CDR2 FVKESK. The CDR3 has 16 residues. The CDR3, as DNA: TGTGCCAGCAGCCAACGATCGTGGGGACAGGTGGAAAAACTGTTTTTT. Translated: CASSQRSWGQVEKLFF.

This clone has a single count. The CDR3 DNA reads as TGTGCCAGTAGTAGAGGAGCGGGGCCCTTTAGCACAGATACGCAGTATTTT. Its translation: CASSRGAGPFSTDTQYF. The V call is TRBV19, the J call TRBJ2-3; TRBD2 matches 7 bases. The germline V gene encodes CDR1 LNHDA and CDR2 SQIVND (reference sequence). V lost 4 bases, J lost 0 bases, and 10 bases stayed unmatched. The CDR3 length is 17 residues.

Only one count was recorded for this clone. The chain uses TRBV18 and TRBJ2-3; D is undetermined. V lost 3 bases and J 1 base, leaving 5 bases between the germline ends. The CDR3 covers 13 residues. Germline-derived CDR1 and CDR2 are KGHSH and LQKENI. The chain's CDR3 is CASSPTGTDTQYF. The CDR3 DNA sequence: TGTGCCAGCTCACCTACAGGCACAGATACGCAGTATTTT.

This chain uses TRBV7-9 with TRBJ2-7; TRBD2 matches at 7 bases. The CDR3 covers 14 residues. V was pared by 4 bases and J by 1 base, with 4 bases of the junction left unmatched. CDR1 SEHNR and CDR2 FQNEAQ come from the germline V gene (reference sequence). This CDR3 is CASSWSSGSYEQYF. As DNA, the CDR3 is TGTGCCAGCAGCTGGTCTAGCGGTTCCTACGAGCAGTACTTC.

The V call is TRBV9, the J call TRBJ2-3, with 8 bases matching TRBD2. V shed 4 bases, J shed 5 bases, and the junction held 9 bases outside the gene matches. In germline, CDR1 is SGDLS, CDR2 YYNGEE. The CDR3 spans 15 residues. Written as DNA, the CDR3 is TGTGCCAGCAGCCGGAGCGGGAGTGTGGGAGATACGCAGTATTTT. Its translation is CASSRSGSVGDTQYF.

The chain employs TRBV11-1 and TRBJ1-2; no definite D call. CDR1 SGHAT and CDR2 FQDESV come from the germline V gene (reference sequence). The CDR3 has 13 residues. V lost 4 bases, J lost 8 bases, and 14 bases lay in between. The CDR3 region is CASSSFPGEGYTF. As DNA, the CDR3 is TGTGCCAGCAGCTCATTCCCGGGTGAGGGCTACACCTTC.

The chain carries TRBV7-9 and TRBJ2-7; 8 bases fit TRBD1. The CDR3 length is 16 residues. Germline CDR1 is SEHNR and CDR2 is FQNEAQ (reference sequence). V was clipped by 1 base and J by 3 bases; unmatched bases: 8. The CDR3 DNA follows: TGTGCCAGCAGCTTAGACTCCGGGACAGGTCACTACGAGCAGTACTTC. As protein: CASSLDSGTGHYEQYF. Full variable domain (remainder filled in from reference TRBV7-9 and TRBJ2-7): DTGVSQNPRHKITKRGQNVTFRCDPISEHNRLYWYRQTLGQGPEFLTYFQNEAQLEKSRLLSDRFSAERPKGSFSTLEIQRTEQGDSAMYLCASSLDSGTGHYEQYFGPGTRLTVT.